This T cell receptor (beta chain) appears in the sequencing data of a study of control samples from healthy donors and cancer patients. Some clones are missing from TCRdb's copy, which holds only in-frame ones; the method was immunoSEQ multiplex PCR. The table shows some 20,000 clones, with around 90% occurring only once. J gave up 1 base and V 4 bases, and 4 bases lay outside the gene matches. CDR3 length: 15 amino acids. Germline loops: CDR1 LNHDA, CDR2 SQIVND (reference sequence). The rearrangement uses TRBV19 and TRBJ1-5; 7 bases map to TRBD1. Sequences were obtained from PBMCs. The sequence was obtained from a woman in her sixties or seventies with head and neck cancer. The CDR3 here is CASSNDRASNQPQHF. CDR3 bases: TGTGCCAGTAGTAATGACAGGGCGAGCAATCAGCCCCAGCATTTT.